Detailed here is one TCR beta chain. The source of the sample is a study of regulatory T cells in long-lasting Graves disease. As to time point: newly diagnosed GD, antithyroid drugs for less than 3 months. Following extraction of RNA from PBMCs, that RNA was used to make the TCR library. For TCR beta, libraries came from iRepertoire HTBI primers and Arm-PCR of CDR3 regions. Each CDR3 protein is one row after TCRdb ran MiXCR on the multiplex PCR reads. The sample has roughly 260,000 distinct CDR3 sequences, about 18% seen once. These sequences were also reported in another study, on T cells in Graves' hyperthyroidism and ophthalmopathy. That report notes: Researchers ran a first-round RT-PCR on the TCR CDR3 using the HTBI primer set.

The receptor's source is a woman under 40 with Graves disease. The source material was peripheral blood mononuclear cells (PBMCs), sampled at new diagnosis, from a patient treated with antithyroid drugs.

Here the CDR3 DNA reads TGTGCCAGCAGCCTTGGGACAGGTTACAATGAGCAGTTCTTC. Translation: CASSLGTGYNEQFF. The genes are TRBV11-1 and TRBJ2-1; 8 bases map to TRBD1. Per the germline V gene, CDR1 is SGHAT and CDR2 is FQDESV (reference sequence). With 5 bases clipped from V and 4 bases from J, the junction kept 4 bases outside the gene matches. The CDR3 is 14 residues long.